This T cell receptor (beta chain) stems from a study of blood T cell repertoires in COVID-19. The sample holds a few counts of this clone. TCRdb keeps only in-frame clones here, not all; method: immunoSEQ multiplex PCR. The top ten hold approximately 4.3% of the sample, which has under 150,000 clones, more than 80% seen once. The sequence derives from a human donor in a cohort sampled during active COVID-19. The sequencing sample was made of peripheral blood.

CDR3 bases: TGTGCCAGCAGTCTGACAGGTTTAACAAACTATGGCTACACCTTC. Its translation is CASSLTGLTNYGYTF. The chain employs TRBV3-1 (or the pseudogene TRBV3-2) and TRBJ1-2; a possible D gene is TRBD1 (6 bases). CDR1 LGHDT and CDR2 YNNKEL come from the germline V gene (reference sequence). The CDR3 loop spans 15 amino acids. With 6 bases removed from V and 2 bases from J, the gap between germline ends came to 16 bases.